The 14 T cell receptor beta chains given below trace back to one sample, sequenced in a study of blood T cell repertoires in COVID-19. TCRdb's copy holds only in-frame clones and misses some; the assay was immunoSEQ multiplex PCR. The table lists 200,000 or so clones, around 80% of them singletons, with approximately 6.9% in the top ten. The sample comprised peripheral blood. These receptors were obtained from a human donor with acute or convalescent COVID-19. The donor label of this sample is uncertain.

The chain links TRBV6-5 to TRBJ1-2; TRBD1 matches 10 bases. Losses at the gene ends were 7 bases for V and 4 bases for J; bases not matched to a gene: 6. The CDR3 extends over 14 amino acids. The germline V gene has CDR1 MNHEY and CDR2 SVGAGI. The CDR3 is CASTRTGGLYGYTF. In DNA form, the CDR3 reads TGTGCCAGCACCCGGACAGGGGGACTCTATGGCTACACCTTC.

The chain links TRBV7-9 to TRBJ2-7; D may be TRBD2 (5 bases). The CDR3 consists of 14 residues. The V end lost 1 base, the J end lost 5 bases, and 12 bases lay between the germline ends. The germline gives CDR1 SEHNR, CDR2 FQNEAQ (reference sequence). The CDR3 region is CASSLGWERNEQYF. DNA of the CDR3: TGTGCCAGCAGCTTAGGGTGGGAGAGGAACGAGCAGTACTTC.

The rearrangement uses TRBV24-1 and TRBJ2-3, with 8 positions matching TRBD1. V lost 8 bases and J lost 2; bases outside the gene matches: 5. This CDR3 region has 14 residues. Germline CDR1 reads KGHDR; CDR2 reads SFDVKD. For the CDR3, the DNA is TGTGCCACCACCCCGACAGGGGTCACAGATACGCAGTATTTT. Protein: CATTPTGVTDTQYF.

The V gene is TRBV6-5, the J gene TRBJ1-6, with no clear D. Trimming took off 4 bases at V and 5 bases at J, with 12 bases between the two ends. The CDR3 length is 15 residues. Germline values: CDR1 MNHEY, CDR2 SVGAGI. As DNA, the CDR3 is TGTGCCAGCAGTTCTCCGACAATACATAATTCACCCCTCCACTTT. Amino acids: CASSSPTIHNSPLHF.

The chain joins TRBV9 to TRBJ2-2, with 9 bases fitting TRBD1. The CDR3 spans 16 residues. The germline V gene encodes CDR1 SGDLS and CDR2 YYNGEE. V shed 1 base and J 4 bases; nucleotides not matched to a gene: 5. CDR3 region: CASSVRQGGPTGELFF. The CDR3 DNA follows: TGTGCCAGCAGCGTAAGACAGGGGGGCCCCACCGGGGAGCTGTTTTTT.

V usage is TRBV2 and J usage is TRBJ1-1; 8 positions agree with TRBD1. This CDR3 has 14 residues. In germline, CDR1 is SNHLY, CDR2 FYNNEI. J gave up 9 bases and V 7 bases, and 13 bases lay outside the gene matches. The CDR3 is CASTPPAQGAKAFF. CDR3 coding DNA: TGTGCCAGCACCCCCCCCGCCCAGGGGGCGAAAGCTTTCTTT.

The CDR3 DNA reads as TGCAGTGCCCAAGGGACAGGGTTTCTGTTCTTC. This gives the protein CSAQGTGFLFF. The chain couples TRBV20-1 to TRBJ2-1, with 9 positions matching TRBD1. The J segment lost 15 bases and the V segment lost 6 bases, leaving 9 bases of the junction unmatched. Per the germline V gene, CDR1 is DFQATT and CDR2 is SNEGSKA (reference sequence). This CDR3 comprises 11 residues.

The chain couples TRBV2 to TRBJ2-1; TRBD2 might be the D (5 bases). Germline V CDR1 and CDR2: SNHLY, FYNNEI. The CDR3 is 11 amino acids. V gave up 3 bases and J gave up 15 bases, with 12 bases separating them. CDR3 nucleotide sequence: TGTGCCAGCAGTGAGGGCCCTAGCCTGTTCTTC. Translated: CASSEGPSLFF. Full variable domain (rest looked up from reference TRBV2 and TRBJ2-1): EPEVTQTPSHQVTQMGQEVILRCVPISNHLYFYWYRQILGQKVEFLVSFYNNEISEKSEIFDDQFSVERPDGSNFTLKIRSTKLEDSAMYFCASSEGPSLFFGPGTRLTVL.

V and J are TRBV2 and TRBJ2-5; tentatively, D is TRBD1 (6 bases). This CDR3 contains 14 residues. Germline CDR1 is SNHLY and CDR2 is FYNNEI. Trimming left V 8 bases short and J 5 bases short, with 18 bases between. CDR3 residues: CASGSDRPRETQYF. The CDR3 DNA follows: TGTGCCAGCGGTTCAGACAGGCCTCGGGAGACCCAGTACTTC. Drawing the rest from reference TRBV2 and TRBJ2-5, the complete variable domain is EPEVTQTPSHQVTQMGQEVILRCVPISNHLYFYWYRQILGQKVEFLVSFYNNEISEKSEIFDDQFSVERPDGSNFTLKIRSTKLEDSAMYFCASGSDRPRETQYFGPGTRLLVL.

The V and J genes are TRBV27 and TRBJ1-3; D unresolved. V shed 0 bases and J shed 0 bases, with 15 bases lying between them. CDR1 is MNHEY, CDR2 SMNVEV, per germline (reference sequence). The CDR3 runs 18 residues. CDR3 region: CASSLSSNRLISGNTIYF. As DNA, the CDR3 is TGTGCCAGCAGTTTATCGTCAAATAGACTAATCTCTGGAAACACCATATATTTT.

The chain carries TRBV7-9 and TRBJ2-1, with 12 bases lining up with TRBD2. After removal of 1 base from V and 8 bases from J, the junction contained 9 bases not matched to a gene. The CDR3 totals 17 residues. Germline V lookup: CDR1 SEHNR, CDR2 FQNEAQ (reference sequence). The CDR3 reads CASSLVATSGRSHEQFF. The CDR3 region has the DNA TGTGCCAGCAGCTTAGTGGCGACTAGCGGGAGATCCCATGAGCAGTTCTTC.

The genes are TRBV27 and TRBJ2-4, with 9 bases matching TRBD2. V dropped 5 bases and J dropped 9; count of bases not matched to a gene: 14. CDR1 and CDR2 from the germline V gene are MNHEY and SMNVEV (reference sequence). There are 16 residues in the CDR3. The CDR3 loop is CASSPRERGVASIQYF. CDR3 DNA: TGTGCCAGCAGTCCCAGGGAGCGGGGGGTCGCTAGCATTCAGTACTTC.

This chain joins TRBV5-4 and TRBJ2-1; TRBD1 matches at 7 bases. Germline V CDR1 and CDR2: SGHNT, YYREEE (reference sequence). There are 15 residues in the CDR3. Germline trimming cut 4 bases from V and 2 bases from J; bases unmatched to any gene: 6. The CDR3 sequence: CASSQGGQAYNEQFF. The CDR3 nucleotides read TGTGCCAGCAGCCAGGGTGGACAGGCCTACAATGAGCAGTTCTTC.

The rearrangement joins TRBV6-1 to TRBJ2-7; TRBD2 is a possible D gene (5 bases). The V gene lost 3 bases and the J gene lost 5 bases, with 11 bases spanning the gap. The CDR3 is 13 residues long. Germline V gene lookup returns CDR1 MNHNS and CDR2 SASEGT. The CDR3 region is CASSELRVHEQYF. CDR3 nucleotides: TGTGCCAGCAGTGAGTTGAGGGTCCACGAGCAGTACTTC.